This entry concerns a single T cell receptor beta chain. V was pared by 6 bases and J by 2 bases, with 13 bases between. CDR3 size: 14 residues. CDR1 is MNHEY, CDR2 SVGAGI, per germline. This entry is derived from a study of blood T cell repertoires in COVID-19. Study background: Donors in the United States, Italy and Spain gave samples during acute or convalescent COVID-19. T cells, B-cell-depleted T cells, or PBMCs supplied cDNA or gDNA.

Source study methods: It was from reference gene primer amplification that nucleated cell counts were estimated. Sequencing used immunoSEQ multiplex PCR; TCRdb keeps in-frame clones, though not all of them. That table supplies the V and J calls and clone size; D and trimming were determined from the DNA. The sample includes under 150,000 clones, 70% to 85% of them seen just once. The V and J genes are TRBV6-5 and TRBJ1-1, with D possibly being TRBD1 (6 bases). This receptor was identified in a woman over 75 in a cohort sampled during active or convalescent COVID-19. The specimen was peripheral blood. The CDR3 reads CASRTDRPNTEAFF. The CDR3 region has the DNA TGTGCCAGCAGGACTGACAGGCCCAACACTGAAGCTTTCTTT.